This T cell receptor (beta chain) appears in the sequencing data of a study of T cell repertoires in cytomegalovirus infection. Whole-study context: Indications of both CMV infection and matching HLA type were provided by public TCR beta signatures.

TCRdb reanalysed the reads using MiXCR and keeps one entry per CDR3 protein. The sample has under 200,000 distinct CDR3 sequences, about 28% seen once. Material for sequencing was PBMCs. This clonotype was obtained from a human donor in good health (CMV status not recorded). Some clones in this sample may be carry-over from other donors' samples.

CDR3 DNA: TGTGCTAGTGGTTTGAATCGCGCGGACAATGAGCAGTTCTTC. Translated: CASGLNRADNEQFF. This chain links TRBV12-5 with TRBJ2-1; D ambiguous. Per the germline V gene, CDR1 is LGHNT and CDR2 is FRNRAP. V lost 2 bases and J 5 bases, leaving 10 bases between the germline ends. There are 14 residues in the CDR3.